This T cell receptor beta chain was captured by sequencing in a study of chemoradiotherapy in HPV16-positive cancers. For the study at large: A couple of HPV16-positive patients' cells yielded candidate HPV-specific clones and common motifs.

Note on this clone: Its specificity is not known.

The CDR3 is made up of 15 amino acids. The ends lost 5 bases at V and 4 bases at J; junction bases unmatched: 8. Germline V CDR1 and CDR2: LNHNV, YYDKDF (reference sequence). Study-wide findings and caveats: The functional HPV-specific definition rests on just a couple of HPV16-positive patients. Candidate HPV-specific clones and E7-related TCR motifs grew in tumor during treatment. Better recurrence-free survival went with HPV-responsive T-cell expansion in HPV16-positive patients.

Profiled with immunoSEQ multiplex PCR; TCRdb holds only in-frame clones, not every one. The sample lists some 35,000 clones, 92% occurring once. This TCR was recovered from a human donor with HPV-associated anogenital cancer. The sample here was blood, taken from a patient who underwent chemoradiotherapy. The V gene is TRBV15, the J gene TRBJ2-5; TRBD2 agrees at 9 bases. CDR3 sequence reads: CATSGRYSGRETQYF. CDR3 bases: TGTGCCACCAGCGGCCGTTATAGCGGGAGAGAGACCCAGTACTTC.